One sample yielded the 16 T cell receptor beta chains listed below, sequenced in a study of blood T cell repertoires in COVID-19. TCRdb's table, derived via immunoSEQ multiplex PCR, lists solely in-frame clones and lacks some. The sample holds around 260,000 clones; 86% are singletons and the top ten take approximately 2%. The specimen sequenced was peripheral blood. These receptors originate from a man younger than 45 with active or convalescent COVID-19.

The V call is TRBV6-5, the J call TRBJ1-2; TRBD1 is a possible D gene (6 bases). The CDR3 is made up of 13 amino acids. Trimming removed 8 bases at V and 2 bases at J, with 12 bases between. Germline CDR1 reads MNHEY; CDR2 reads SVGAGI. For the CDR3, the DNA is TGTGCCAGCGTCAGGGGCCAAAACTATGGCTACACCTTC. It codes for CASVRGQNYGYTF.

The rearrangement uses TRBV7-8 and TRBJ1-3; possibly TRBD1 for D (6 bases). The CDR3 totals 15 residues. The V gene lost 5 bases and the J gene lost 4 bases, with 15 bases spanning the gap. The V gene's germline CDR1 is SGHVS and CDR2 FQNEAQ. In DNA form, the CDR3 reads TGTGCCAGCAGCATTATCACAGGGAACGGAAACACCATATATTTT. Encoded protein: CASSIITGNGNTIYF. The whole variable domain, remainder taken from reference TRBV7-8 and TRBJ1-3, is GAGVSQSPRYKVAKRGQDVALRCDPISGHVSLFWYQQALGQGPEFLTYFQNEAQLDKSGLPSDRFFAERPEGSVSTLKIQRTQQEDSAVYLCASSIITGNGNTIYFGEGSWLTVV.

This chain connects TRBV9 to TRBJ2-2; 9 bases are a match to TRBD2. Trimming removed 0 bases from V and 2 bases from J; junction bases left unmatched: 5. CDR1 SGDLS and CDR2 YYNGEE come from the germline V gene. The CDR3 runs 17 residues. Written as DNA, the CDR3 is TGTGCCAGCAGCGTAGGGGGACTAGCCCTTAACACCGGGGAGCTGTTTTTT. Residues: CASSVGGLALNTGELFF.

V gene TRBV5-1 combines with J gene TRBJ2-3; maybe TRBD2 (5 bases). V was pared by 4 bases and J by 4 bases, with 13 bases between. Germline V gene data show CDR1 as SGHRS and CDR2 as YFSETQ. CDR3 length equals 14 residues. CDR3 nucleotides: TGCGCCAGCAGCCTAGCTGGAGGCGCAGATACGCAGTATTTT. Translation: CASSLAGGADTQYF.

J is TRBJ2-7 and V is TRBV9, with 8 bases that match TRBD2. CDR3 length equals 15 residues. The germline V gene has CDR1 SGDLS and CDR2 YYNGEE. V lost 0 bases and J lost 1; bases outside the gene matches: 3. CDR3 DNA: TGTGCCAGCAGCGTAGCCAGCGGGGGATCCTACGAGCAGTACTTC. Residues: CASSVASGGSYEQYF.

DNA for the CDR3: TGTGCCAGCAGCAAACGACTAGCGGGGGGGCGGGAGACCCAGTACTTC. It translates to CASSKRLAGGRETQYF. The chain is built from TRBV27 and TRBJ2-5; 14 bases are shared with TRBD2. From germline, CDR1 is MNHEY and CDR2 SMNVEV (reference sequence). This CDR3 has 16 residues. With V trimmed by 6 bases and J by 5 bases, 8 bases remained unmatched.

V and J are TRBV29-1 and TRBJ1-2; D is possibly TRBD1 (5 bases). V gave up 4 bases and J gave up 3 bases, with 12 bases separating them. This CDR3 contains 13 residues. Per germline, CDR1 SQVTM and CDR2 ANQGSEA. CDR3: CSVGIQGYYGYTF. The CDR3 region has the DNA TGCAGCGTTGGGATCCAGGGCTACTATGGCTACACCTTC.

This clone was observed a few times. The CDR3 sequence: CASRGGTLPLHF. The CDR3 nucleotides read TGCGCCAGCAGAGGAGGGACCTTACCCCTCCACTTT. The J gene is TRBJ1-6, the V gene TRBV4-3; weak D call: TRBD1 (5 bases). This CDR3 contains 12 residues. V dropped 6 bases and J dropped 12 bases, with 12 bases sitting between them. CDR1 is LGHNA, CDR2 YSLEER, per germline.

The chain carries TRBV30 and TRBJ1-3; D gene uncertain. Trimming removed 5 bases from V and 4 bases from J, with 3 bases in between. This CDR3 is built from 10 residues. Per the germline V gene, CDR1 is GTSNPN and CDR2 is SVGIG (reference sequence). The CDR3 DNA reads as TGTGCCTGGTTAGGAAACACCATATATTTT. Encoded protein: CAWLGNTIYF.

The CDR3 spells CASSQPRTGKYEQYF. The CDR3 nucleotides read TGCGCCAGCAGCCAGCCGAGGACAGGGAAGTACGAGCAGTACTTC. V gene TRBV4-1 combines with J gene TRBJ2-7; 8 bases map to TRBD1. The junction had 8 bases not matched to a gene; V was cut back by 3 bases and J by 4 bases. The V gene's germline CDR1 is MGHRA and CDR2 YSYEKL. The CDR3 length is 15 residues.

This chain connects TRBV11-2 to TRBJ2-5; 14 bases fit TRBD2. Per the germline V gene, CDR1 is SGHAT and CDR2 is FQNNGV. This CDR3 is 16 amino acids long. The junction had 5 bases not matched to a gene; V was cut back by 1 base and J by 7 bases. CDR3 DNA: TGTGCCAGCAGCTTAGGGACTAGCGGGGGGCGGGCGACCCAGTACTTC. Its translation: CASSLGTSGGRATQYF.

For the CDR3, the DNA is TGTGCCAGCGGAAAATCTAGCGGGGCTCTGAACACCGGGGAGCTGTTTTTT. It translates to CASGKSSGALNTGELFF. The chain uses TRBV2 and TRBJ2-2, with 9 bases that match TRBD2. Losses at the gene ends were 8 bases for V and 1 base for J; bases not matched to a gene: 11. CDR1 and CDR2 (germline): SNHLY, FYNNEI. The CDR3 runs 17 residues.

The chain employs TRBV9 and TRBJ2-1; 8 bases are a match to TRBD1. Germline CDR1 SGDLS, CDR2 YYNGEE. The CDR3 spans 17 residues. V lost 0 bases, J lost 5 bases, and 10 bases stayed unmatched. CDR3: CASSVAVQGAFNNEQFF. As DNA, the CDR3 is TGTGCCAGCAGCGTAGCAGTCCAGGGGGCGTTCAACAATGAGCAGTTCTTC. Filled out from reference TRBV9 and TRBJ2-1, the complete variable domain reads DSGVTQTPKHLITATGQRVTLRCSPRSGDLSVYWYQQSLDQGLQFLIQYYNGEERAKGNILERFSAQQFPDLHSELNLSSLELGDSALYFCASSVAVQGAFNNEQFFGPGTRLTVL.

V and J are TRBV21-1 and TRBJ2-3; TRBD2, the D gene given by the table, was not confirmed from the DNA. TRBV21-1 has pseudogene status. The CDR3 extends over 19 amino acids. In DNA form, the CDR3 reads TGTGCCAGCAGCAACGAAAGCTTACACAGTCGGACTAGCACAGATACGCAGTATTTT. Encoded protein: CASSNESLHSRTSTDTQYF.

The CDR3 region is CASSLQGAGGYTF. DNA for the CDR3: TGTGCCAGCAGCCTACAGGGGGCTGGCGGCTACACCTTC. The chain joins TRBV7-8 to TRBJ1-2; 9 bases are a match to TRBD1. The trim removed 5 bases at V and 8 bases at J, leaving 6 bases unmatched. This CDR3 contains 13 residues. Germline assignment: CDR1 SGHVS and CDR2 FQNEAQ.

Comments on this clone: Other nucleotide sequences in the sample specify the same CDR3. This chain uses TRBV6-5 with TRBJ2-7, with 9 bases that match TRBD1. Germline lookup yields CDR1 MNHEY and CDR2 SVGAGI. The trim removed 9 bases at V and 4 bases at J, leaving 4 bases unmatched. This CDR3 contains 12 residues. The CDR3 DNA follows: TGTGCCAGTCGGGACAGGGTATACGAGCAGTACTTC. It codes for CASRDRVYEQYF.